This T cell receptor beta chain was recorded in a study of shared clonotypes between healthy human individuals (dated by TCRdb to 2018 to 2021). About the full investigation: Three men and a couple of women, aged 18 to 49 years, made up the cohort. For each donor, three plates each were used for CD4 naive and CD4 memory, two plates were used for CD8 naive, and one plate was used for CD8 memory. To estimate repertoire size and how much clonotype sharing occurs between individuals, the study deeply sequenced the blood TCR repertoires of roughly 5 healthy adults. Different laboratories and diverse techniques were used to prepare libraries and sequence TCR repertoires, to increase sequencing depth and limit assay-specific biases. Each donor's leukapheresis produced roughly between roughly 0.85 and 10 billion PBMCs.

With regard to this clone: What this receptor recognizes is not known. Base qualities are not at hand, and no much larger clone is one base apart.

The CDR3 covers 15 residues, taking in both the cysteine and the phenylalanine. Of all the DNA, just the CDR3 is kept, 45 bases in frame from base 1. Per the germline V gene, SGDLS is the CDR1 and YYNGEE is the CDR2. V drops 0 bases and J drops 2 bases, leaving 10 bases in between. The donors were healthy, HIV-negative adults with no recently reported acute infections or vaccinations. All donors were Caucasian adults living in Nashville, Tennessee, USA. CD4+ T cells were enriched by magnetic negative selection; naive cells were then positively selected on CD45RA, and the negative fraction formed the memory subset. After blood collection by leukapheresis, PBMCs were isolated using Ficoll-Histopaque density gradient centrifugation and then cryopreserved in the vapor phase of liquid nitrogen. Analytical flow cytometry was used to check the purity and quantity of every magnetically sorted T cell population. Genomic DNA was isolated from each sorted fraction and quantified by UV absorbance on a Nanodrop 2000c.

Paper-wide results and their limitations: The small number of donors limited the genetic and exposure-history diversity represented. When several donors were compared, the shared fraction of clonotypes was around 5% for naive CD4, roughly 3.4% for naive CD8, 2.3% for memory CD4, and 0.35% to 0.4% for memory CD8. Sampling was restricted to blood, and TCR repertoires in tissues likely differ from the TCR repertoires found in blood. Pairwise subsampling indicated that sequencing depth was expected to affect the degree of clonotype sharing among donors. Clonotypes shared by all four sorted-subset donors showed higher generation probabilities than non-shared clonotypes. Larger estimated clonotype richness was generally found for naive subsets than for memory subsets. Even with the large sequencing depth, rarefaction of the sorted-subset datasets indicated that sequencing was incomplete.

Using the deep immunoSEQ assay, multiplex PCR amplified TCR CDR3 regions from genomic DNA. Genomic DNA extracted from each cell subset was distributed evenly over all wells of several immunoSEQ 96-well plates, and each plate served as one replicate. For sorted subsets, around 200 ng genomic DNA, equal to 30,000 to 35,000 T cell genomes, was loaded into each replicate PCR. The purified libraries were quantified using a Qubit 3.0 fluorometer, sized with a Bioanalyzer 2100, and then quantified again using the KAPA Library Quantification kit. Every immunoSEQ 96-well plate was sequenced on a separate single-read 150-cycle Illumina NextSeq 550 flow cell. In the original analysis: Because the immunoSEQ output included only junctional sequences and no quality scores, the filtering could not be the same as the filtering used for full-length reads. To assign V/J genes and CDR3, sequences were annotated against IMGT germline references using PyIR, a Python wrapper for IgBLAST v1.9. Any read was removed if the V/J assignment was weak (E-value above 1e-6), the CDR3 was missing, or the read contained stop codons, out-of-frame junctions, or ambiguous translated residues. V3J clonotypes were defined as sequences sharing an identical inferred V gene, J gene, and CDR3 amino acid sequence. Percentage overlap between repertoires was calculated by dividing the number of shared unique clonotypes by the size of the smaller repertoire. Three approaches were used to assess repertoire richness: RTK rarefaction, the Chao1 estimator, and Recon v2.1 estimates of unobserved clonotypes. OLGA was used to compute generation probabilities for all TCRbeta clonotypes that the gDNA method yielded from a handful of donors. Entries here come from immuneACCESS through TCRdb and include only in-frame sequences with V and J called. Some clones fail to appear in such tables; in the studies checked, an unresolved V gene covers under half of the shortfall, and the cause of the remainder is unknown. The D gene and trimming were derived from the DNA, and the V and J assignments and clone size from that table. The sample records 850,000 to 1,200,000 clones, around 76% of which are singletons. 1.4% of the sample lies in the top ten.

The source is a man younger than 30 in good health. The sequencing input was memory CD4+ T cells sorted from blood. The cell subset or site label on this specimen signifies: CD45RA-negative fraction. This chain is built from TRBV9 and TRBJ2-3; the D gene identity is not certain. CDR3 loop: CASSVGLSNTDTQYF. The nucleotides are TGTGCCAGCAGCGTAGGACTTTCAAACACAGATACGCAGTATTTT.